This T cell receptor (beta chain) was profiled in a study of shared clonotypes between healthy human individuals. Study observations and caveats: Richness estimates generally favored naive over memory subsets.

Comment on this clone: Its antigen is still unknown.

Trimming at V came to 3 bases and at J to 1 base, leaving 3 bases not matched to a gene. This CDR3 has 15 amino acids. CDR1 SEHNR and CDR2 FQNEAQ come from the germline V gene (reference sequence). Method: immunoSEQ multiplex PCR; TCRdb's copy keeps in-frame clones and lacks some. Altogether millions of clones are present, about 95% being singletons, with the ten largest covering around 1.1%. CD45RO-negative, CCR7-selected cells formed the naive CD8 fraction, which excluded terminally differentiated effector memory CD45RA+ cells. V gene TRBV7-9 combines with J gene TRBJ2-5; TRBD1 aligns across 9 bases. This TCR derives from a man between 18 and 35 years old in good health. Material for sequencing was naive CD8+ T cells sorted from blood. Written as DNA, the CDR3 is TGTGCCAGCAGCTTGATGACAGGGGGCCAAGAGACCCAGTACTTC. This translates into CASSLMTGGQETQYF.